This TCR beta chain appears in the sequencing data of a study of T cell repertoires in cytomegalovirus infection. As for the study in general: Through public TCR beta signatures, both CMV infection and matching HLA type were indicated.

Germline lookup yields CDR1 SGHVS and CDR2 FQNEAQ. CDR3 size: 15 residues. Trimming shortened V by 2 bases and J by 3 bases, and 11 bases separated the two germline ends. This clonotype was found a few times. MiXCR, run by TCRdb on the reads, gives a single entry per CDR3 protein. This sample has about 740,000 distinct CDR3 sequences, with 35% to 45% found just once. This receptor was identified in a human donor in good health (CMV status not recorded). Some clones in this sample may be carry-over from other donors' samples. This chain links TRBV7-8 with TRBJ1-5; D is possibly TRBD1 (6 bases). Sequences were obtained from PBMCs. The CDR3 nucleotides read TGTGCCAGCAGCTTAACCAGGGGCTACAATCAGCCCCAGCATTTT. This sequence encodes CASSLTRGYNQPQHF.